This T cell receptor (beta chain) was recorded in a study of blood T cell repertoires in COVID-19. Germline assignment: CDR1 LGHDT and CDR2 YNNKEL (reference sequence). The CDR3 is made up of 13 amino acids. Trimming took off 1 base at V and 7 bases at J, with 10 bases between the two ends. The assay was immunoSEQ multiplex PCR, and TCRdb's table has in-frame clones only and misses some. The repertoire consists of about 98,000 clones, with 82% occurring once and the leading ten covering 15% to 20%. This sequence joins TRBV3-1 (or the pseudogene TRBV3-2) and TRBJ1-1; TRBD1 might be the D (6 bases). The TCR sequence derives from an elderly man with acute or convalescent COVID-19. Sequenced: peripheral blood. The CDR3 reads CASSQVRGGEAFF. DNA of the CDR3: TGTGCCAGCAGCCAAGTTAGGGGGGGTGAAGCTTTCTTT.